The 25 T cell receptor beta chains in this list originate from one sample, sequenced in a study of T-cell memory formation after mild COVID-19. Each CDR3 protein gets one entry after TCRdb re-called the 5' RACE reads with MiXCR. The repertoire holds 410,000 or so distinct CDR3 sequences, with 23% as singletons. Sequenced sample: PBMCs or a T cell subset sorted from them (not recorded which). All receptors come from an adult woman who had mild COVID-19 (a few samples of this study predate the infection). Cell type and time point are not known.

This chain joins TRBV20-1 and TRBJ1-1, with TRBD1 matching over 7 bases. V lost 1 base, J lost 0 bases, and 2 bases stayed unmatched. The CDR3 covers 14 residues. Germline V gene lookup returns CDR1 DFQATT and CDR2 SNEGSKA (reference sequence). Here the CDR3 reads CSARGGTVNTEAFF. CDR3 DNA sequence: TGCAGTGCTAGAGGTGGGACAGTGAACACTGAAGCTTTCTTT.

The chain couples TRBV13 to TRBJ1-2; tentatively, D is TRBD1 (5 bases). V was pared by 0 bases and J by 4 bases, with 12 bases between. The CDR3 is 15 amino acids. Germline loops: CDR1 PRHDT, CDR2 FYEKMQ (reference sequence). The CDR3 protein is CASSLGTGVGYGYTF. CDR3 nucleotides: TGTGCCAGCAGCTTAGGAACGGGGGTGGGCTATGGCTACACCTTC.

This chain's CDR3 is CASSLDGRSGSYNSPLHF. The CDR3 DNA reads as TGTGCCAGCAGCCTTGACGGACGCTCGGGCTCCTATAATTCACCCCTCCACTTT. The chain employs TRBV9 and TRBJ1-6; D remains ambiguous. V lost 4 bases and J lost 0, with 17 bases in between. CDR3 length: 18 residues. The V gene's germline CDR1 is SGDLS and CDR2 YYNGEE.

The table lists this clonotype with a few counts. This chain uses TRBV20-1 with TRBJ2-7; D perhaps matches TRBD1 (5 bases). V dropped 0 bases and J dropped 2 bases, with 17 bases sitting between them. This CDR3 spans 16 amino acids. Germline V gives CDR1 DFQATT, CDR2 SNEGSKA (reference sequence). CDR3 sequence: CSARDLWQGHTYEQYF. The CDR3 DNA reads TGCAGTGCTAGAGATCTATGGCAGGGCCATACCTACGAGCAGTACTTC.

The J gene is TRBJ2-7, the V gene TRBV4-1; D gene ambiguous. The V gene's germline CDR1 is MGHRA and CDR2 YSYEKL. The CDR3 is 13 amino acids. V was trimmed by 1 base and J by 3 bases, leaving 7 bases between them. The CDR3 sequence: CASSQVAYYEQYF. CDR3 coding DNA: TGCGCCAGCAGCCAAGTCGCTTACTACGAGCAGTACTTC.

There are a few counts of this clonotype. The gene calls are TRBV12-3 or TRBV12-4 and TRBJ1-1; possibly TRBD1 for D (5 bases). V lost 6 bases and J lost 2, with 16 bases in between. The CDR3 sequence is 15 residues long. The CDR3 coding sequence is TGTGCCAGCAGCCATCCCAATCAGGGAAACACTGAAGCTTTCTTT. Translating gives CASSHPNQGNTEAFF.

This clonotype has just a few counts. The chain combines TRBV12-3 or TRBV12-4 with TRBJ2-1; 7 bases match TRBD1. V shed 4 bases and J 8 bases; nucleotides not matched to a gene: 11. This CDR3 is built from 15 residues. CDR3 region: CASSYSGGRSYEQFF. The CDR3, as DNA: TGTGCCAGCAGTTACTCAGGGGGACGATCATATGAGCAGTTCTTC.

V and J are TRBV6-1 and TRBJ1-5; 9 positions agree with TRBD1. Germline V gene lookup returns CDR1 MNHNS and CDR2 SASEGT. Germline trimming cut 5 bases from V and 2 bases from J; bases unmatched to any gene: 10. This CDR3 has 17 amino acids. In nucleotides, the CDR3 is TGTGCCAGCAGTCCGGGACAGGGAATTTCGGGCAATCAGCCCCAGCATTTT. Amino acids: CASSPGQGISGNQPQHF.

A few counts support this clonotype. The chain employs TRBV24-1 and TRBJ2-5, with 11 bases matching TRBD1. This CDR3 is 16 amino acids long. The germline gives CDR1 KGHDR, CDR2 SFDVKD. With 4 bases clipped from V and 5 bases from J, the junction kept 8 bases outside the gene matches. CDR3 sequence: CATSEPPGQGVETQYF. In DNA, the CDR3 is TGTGCCACCAGTGAGCCCCCGGGACAGGGGGTTGAGACCCAGTACTTC.

In its sample, this clonotype was seen many times. The J gene is TRBJ2-7, the V gene TRBV5-6; the D is unclear. Germline V gene lookup returns CDR1 SGHDT and CDR2 YYEEEE. The V end was cut by 4 bases, the J end by 2 bases, with 10 bases between. CDR3 length: 13 amino acids. The chain's CDR3 is CASSPGGAYEQYF. The CDR3 DNA sequence: TGTGCCAGCAGCCCCGGTGGAGCCTACGAGCAGTACTTC.

The chain is built from TRBV20-1 and TRBJ2-3; 13 bases agree with TRBD2. This CDR3 region has 17 residues. Trimming removed 7 bases from V and 2 bases from J; junction bases left unmatched: 12. CDR1 and CDR2 from the germline V gene are DFQATT and SNEGSKA (reference sequence). DNA of the CDR3: TGCAGTGGTGTAGGACTAGCGGGGGTAGGTCTCACAGATACGCAGTATTTT. Amino acid sequence: CSGVGLAGVGLTDTQYF.

This clonotype was seen only a few times. CDR3 protein: CASSLAGRGGGTEAFF. The CDR3 DNA sequence: TGCGCCAGCAGCTTGGCCGGCAGAGGAGGGGGCACTGAAGCTTTCTTT. This chain uses TRBV5-1 with TRBJ1-1; D may be TRBD1 (6 bases). Germline CDR1 is SGHRS and CDR2 is YFSETQ. V was cut by 0 bases and J by 4 bases, with 16 bases left in between. The CDR3 has 16 amino acids.

The chain links TRBV7-8 to TRBJ1-2, with 7 bases aligning to TRBD1. V trimming: 0 bases; J trimming: 3 bases; junction bases outside the gene matches: 4. Germline values: CDR1 SGHVS, CDR2 FQNEAQ. This CDR3 region has 15 residues. The CDR3 here is CASSLAGGQYYGYTF. As DNA, the CDR3 is TGTGCCAGCAGCTTAGCAGGGGGACAGTACTATGGCTACACCTTC.

In its sample, this clonotype was seen many times. This chain uses TRBV7-3 with TRBJ2-1, with 11 nucleotides matching TRBD2. CDR3 length equals 14 residues. The trim removed 2 bases at V and 7 bases at J, leaving 1 base unmatched. Germline V gives CDR1 SGHTA, CDR2 FQGTGA. DNA for the CDR3: TGTGCCAGCAGCTTAGGACTAGCGGGTAATGAGCAGTTCTTC. Encoded protein: CASSLGLAGNEQFF. The full variable domain, completed using reference TRBV7-3 and TRBJ2-1, is GAGVSQTPSNKVTEKGKYVELRCDPISGHTALYWYRQSLGQGPEFLIYFQGTGAADDSGLPNDRFFAVRPEGSVSTLKIQRTERGDSAVYLCASSLGLAGNEQFFGPGTRLTVL.

The sample holds a few counts of this clonotype. The V gene is TRBV12-3 or TRBV12-4, the J gene TRBJ2-3; D possibly corresponds to TRBD1 (6 bases). V was clipped by 6 bases and J by 3 bases, with 16 bases between them. The CDR3 is made up of 15 amino acids. CDR3: CASRSDRGRTDTQYF. Here the CDR3 DNA reads TGTGCCAGCAGGTCGGACAGAGGAAGGACAGATACGCAGTATTTT.

The chain recombines TRBV20-1 with TRBJ1-1, with 8 bases fitting TRBD1. The CDR3 has 13 amino acids. Germline trimming cut 6 bases from V and 1 base from J; bases unmatched to any gene: 4. CDR1 is DFQATT and CDR2 is SNEGSKA in the germline V gene (reference sequence). The DNA for the CDR3 is TGCAGTGCCCGGACAGGGAAGAACACTGAAGCTTTCTTT. Translating gives CSARTGKNTEAFF.

The chain uses TRBV6-2 or TRBV6-3 and TRBJ2-4; D is unclear. V was shortened by 7 bases and J by 1 base, with 5 bases between the two germline ends. The V gene's germline CDR1 is MNHEY and CDR2 SVGEGT. This CDR3 comprises 12 residues. CDR3 region: CASIGAKNIQYF. CDR3 in DNA: TGTGCCAGCATTGGGGCCAAAAACATTCAGTACTTC.

The gene calls are TRBV5-4 and TRBJ2-7; 7 nucleotides agree with TRBD1. Trimming at V came to 0 bases and at J to 5 bases, leaving 5 bases not matched to a gene. Germline CDR1 reads SGHNT; CDR2 reads YYREEE (reference sequence). The CDR3 sequence is 14 residues long. The CDR3 spells CASSLDRTGNEQYF. The CDR3, as DNA: TGTGCCAGCAGCTTGGACAGGACAGGTAACGAGCAGTACTTC.

This sequence joins TRBV29-1 and TRBJ2-1; D is undetermined. Germline values: CDR1 SQVTM, CDR2 ANQGSEA. Trimming took off 4 bases at V and 6 bases at J, with 4 bases between the two ends. The CDR3 has 10 amino acids. The CDR3 sequence: CSVGSNEQFF. The CDR3 DNA reads as TGCAGCGTTGGGAGCAATGAGCAGTTCTTC.

This clonotype was detected a few times. The chain links TRBV2 to TRBJ1-2; 8 bases line up with TRBD1. The CDR3 runs to 13 residues. V lost 5 bases, J lost 6 bases, and 5 bases stayed unmatched. Germline CDR1 is SNHLY and CDR2 is FYNNEI. CDR3 in DNA: TGTGCCAGCAGTAAGGACAGGGTGGATGGCTACACCTTC. This sequence encodes CASSKDRVDGYTF. The full variable domain, with the rest looked up from reference TRBV2 and TRBJ1-2, is EPEVTQTPSHQVTQMGQEVILRCVPISNHLYFYWYRQILGQKVEFLVSFYNNEISEKSEIFDDQFSVERPDGSNFTLKIRSTKLEDSAMYFCASSKDRVDGYTFGSGTRLTVV.

The CDR3 loop is CASSLTPGLAGGRQFF. CDR3 DNA sequence: TGTGCCAGCAGCTTAACTCCGGGACTAGCGGGAGGGCGGCAATTCTTC. The chain recombines TRBV7-3 with TRBJ2-1; 16 bases map to TRBD2. The germline gives CDR1 SGHTA, CDR2 FQGTGA. Germline trimming cut 0 bases from V and 16 bases from J; bases unmatched to any gene: 9. CDR3 length equals 16 residues.

A single count supports this clonotype. The CDR3 reads CASSWTGSSTDTQYF. DNA for the CDR3: TGTGCCAGCAGCTGGACAGGCTCTAGCACAGATACGCAGTATTTT. This chain uses TRBV7-8 with TRBJ2-3, with 7 bases identical to TRBD1. The trim removed 4 bases at V and 0 bases at J, leaving 4 bases unmatched. The CDR3 is 15 residues long. Germline V gives CDR1 SGHVS, CDR2 FQNEAQ. The full variable domain, its missing parts supplied by reference TRBV7-8 and TRBJ2-3, is GAGVSQSPRYKVAKRGQDVALRCDPISGHVSLFWYQQALGQGPEFLTYFQNEAQLDKSGLPSDRFFAERPEGSVSTLKIQRTQQEDSAVYLCASSWTGSSTDTQYFGPGTRLTVL.

This clonotype was seen more than once but under ten times. This sequence joins TRBV14 and TRBJ2-5, with 11 bases that match TRBD2. The CDR3 covers 18 residues. Germline V CDR1 and CDR2: SGHDN, FVKESK. Trimming took 0 bases from V and 5 from J; bases not matched to a gene: 11. For the CDR3, the DNA is TGTGCCAGCAGCCAAGAATCGTGGCTAGCGGGAGGCGGGGAGACCCAGTACTTC. The encoded protein is CASSQESWLAGGGETQYF. Using reference TRBV14 and TRBJ2-5 for the parts outside the CDR3, the full variable domain is EAGVTQFPSHSVIEKGQTVTLRCDPISGHDNLYWYRRVMGKEIKFLLHFVKESKQDESGMPNNRFLAERTGGTYSTLKVQPAELEDSGVYFCASSQESWLAGGGETQYFGPGTRLLVL.

This clonotype came up a few times. This chain joins TRBV5-1 and TRBJ2-3; 11 bases line up with TRBD2. Trimming cost V 4 bases and J 2 bases; bases outside gene matches: 6. Germline-derived CDR1 and CDR2 are SGHRS and YFSETQ. CDR3 length: 16 residues. CDR3 DNA: TGCGCCAGCAGCGGCCGACTAGCGGGGACCACAGATACGCAGTATTTT. Amino acids: CASSGRLAGTTDTQYF.

The chain has TRBV24-1 and TRBJ2-1; D unresolved. The V gene lost 2 bases and the J gene lost 9 bases, with 10 bases spanning the gap. Germline V gene data show CDR1 as KGHDR and CDR2 as SFDVKD. This CDR3 has 13 residues. In DNA, the CDR3 is TGTGCCACCAGTGATTCGGAAGACGGTGAGCAGTTCTTC. It is translated as CATSDSEDGEQFF.